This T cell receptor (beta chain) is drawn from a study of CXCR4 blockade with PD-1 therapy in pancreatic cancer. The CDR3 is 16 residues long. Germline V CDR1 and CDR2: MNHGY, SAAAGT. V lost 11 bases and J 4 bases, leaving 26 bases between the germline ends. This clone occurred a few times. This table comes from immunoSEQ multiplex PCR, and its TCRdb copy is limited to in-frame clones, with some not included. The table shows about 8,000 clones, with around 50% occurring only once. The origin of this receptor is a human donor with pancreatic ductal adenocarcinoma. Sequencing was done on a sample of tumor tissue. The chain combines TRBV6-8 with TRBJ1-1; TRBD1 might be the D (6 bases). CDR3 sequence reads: CAAAPRLQGLTTEAFF. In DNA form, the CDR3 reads TGTGCCGCAGCCCCTCGATTACAGGGCCTGACCACTGAAGCTTTCTTT.